This T cell receptor (beta chain) was sequenced during a study of CD8+ T cells in alopecia areata. Treatment in this sample: oral pan-JAK inhibitor, 5-10 mg twice daily. The CDR3 has 14 residues. V lost 0 bases to trimming and J lost 3 bases, with 9 bases between them. cDNA serving as the sequencing template came from extracted, reverse transcribed RNA. The assay was immunoSEQ multiplex PCR, and TCRdb's table has in-frame clones only and misses some. The data hold fewer than 200,000 clones, with roughly 60% observed a single time. This TCR derives from a human donor with alopecia areata. The sample consisted of CD4+ T cells sorted from blood, taken at week 24, from a patient treated with tofacitinib. The chain uses TRBV23-1 and TRBJ2-7; maybe TRBD1 (6 bases). TRBV23-1 is an ORF, and what it does is uncertain. CDR3 bases: TGCGCCAGCAGTCAATCGAACAGGGACTACGAGCAGTACTTC. Residues: CASSQSNRDYEQYF.